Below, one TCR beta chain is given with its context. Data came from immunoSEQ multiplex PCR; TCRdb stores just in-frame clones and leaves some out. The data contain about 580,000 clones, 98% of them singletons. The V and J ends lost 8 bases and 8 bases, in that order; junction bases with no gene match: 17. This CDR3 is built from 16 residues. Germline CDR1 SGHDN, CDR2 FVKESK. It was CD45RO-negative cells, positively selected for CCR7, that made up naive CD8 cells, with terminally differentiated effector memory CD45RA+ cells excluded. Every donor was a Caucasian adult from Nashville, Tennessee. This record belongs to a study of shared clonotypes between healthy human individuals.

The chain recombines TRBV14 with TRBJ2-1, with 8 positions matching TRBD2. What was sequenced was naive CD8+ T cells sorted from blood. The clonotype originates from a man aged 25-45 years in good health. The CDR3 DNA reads TGTGCCAGCGGGGTCGCGGGAGGACCTAGGGCCGATGAGCAGTTCTTC. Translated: CASGVAGGPRADEQFF.